This passage covers 18 T cell receptor beta chains from one sample sequenced in a study of T cells after posttransplantation cyclophosphamide. Assay used: immunoSEQ multiplex PCR; TCRdb lists only in-frame clones, some missing. There are 30,000 to 35,000 clones in the sample, none observed a single time. Source material: PBMCs. Source of these receptors: a woman between 45 and 60 years old in good health and a related stem cell transplant donor.

This clone was seen many times. J is TRBJ2-3 and V is TRBV7-3; 11 bases are a match to TRBD2. The germline V gene encodes CDR1 SGHTA and CDR2 FQGTGA. This CDR3 has 16 residues. V lost 5 bases, J lost 5 bases, and 9 bases stayed unmatched. CDR3 sequence (DNA): TGTGCCAGCAGCCTAGGGACTAGCGGTTTCTTAGATACGCAGTATTTT. Translation: CASSLGTSGFLDTQYF.

In this sample, this clone turned up many times. The J gene is TRBJ1-5, the V gene TRBV6-5, with 8 bases aligning to TRBD1. Germline assignment: CDR1 MNHEY and CDR2 SVGAGI. The CDR3 consists of 15 residues. Trimming took 5 bases from V and 5 from J; bases not matched to a gene: 8. DNA of the CDR3: TGTGCCAGCAGTCAGACAGGGGAGGTTTATCAGCCCCAGCATTTT. Translated, it gives CASSQTGEVYQPQHF.

There are many counts of this clone. This chain links TRBV28 with TRBJ2-7; D gene unclear. Germline V gives CDR1 MDHEN, CDR2 SYDVKM. The V and J ends lost 2 bases and 4 bases respectively, with 18 bases between them. This CDR3 is 16 amino acids long. CDR3 sequence (DNA): TGTGCCAGCAGTTTACACGACTCCAGTTTTCCTTACGAGCAGTACTTC. It specifies CASSLHDSSFPYEQYF.

The V gene is TRBV30, the J gene TRBJ2-3; 9 bases align to TRBD2. CDR1 GTSNPN and CDR2 SVGIG come from the germline V gene (reference sequence). The CDR3 is made up of 15 amino acids. J lost 1 base, V lost 2 bases, and 4 bases had no gene match. CDR3 protein: CAWSLAGARTDTQYF. DNA of the CDR3: TGTGCCTGGAGTTTAGCGGGAGCCCGCACAGATACGCAGTATTTT.

This clone appeared many times. This chain links TRBV7-8 with TRBJ1-2; TRBD1 matches 7 bases. CDR3 size: 14 residues. CDR1 and CDR2 (germline): SGHVS, FQNEAQ. The V and J ends lost 5 bases and 4 bases, in that order; junction bases with no gene match: 7. CDR3 sequence: CASSRGQLSYGYTF. CDR3 bases: TGTGCCAGCAGCCGGGGACAGCTCTCCTATGGCTACACCTTC.

This clone was counted at least ten times. The chain employs TRBV4-3 and TRBJ1-5; D gene unclear. V was cut by 1 base and J by 1 base, with 8 bases left in between. The V gene's germline CDR1 is LGHNA and CDR2 YSLEER. The CDR3 is 15 amino acids. The CDR3 is CASSQARISNQPQHF. CDR3 bases: TGCGCCAGCAGCCAAGCCAGGATAAGCAATCAGCCCCAGCATTTT.

This clone was detected ten times or more. The CDR3 loop is CASSEYLAGSYNEQFF. The CDR3 nucleotides read TGTGCCAGCAGTGAATATTTAGCGGGCTCCTACAATGAGCAGTTCTTC. J is TRBJ2-1 and V is TRBV6-1; 7 bases are a match to TRBD2. This CDR3 is built from 16 residues. The junction had 4 bases not matched to a gene; V was cut back by 2 bases and J by 0 bases. CDR1 is MNHNS, CDR2 SASEGT, per germline.

This clone was seen many times. V and J are TRBV27 and TRBJ2-4, with 8 positions matching TRBD1. Unmatched junction bases numbered 4, after V lost 5 bases and J lost 1 base. Germline lookup yields CDR1 MNHEY and CDR2 SMNVEV (reference sequence). This CDR3 has 15 amino acids. The CDR3: CASSRTGTAKNIQYF. In DNA form, the CDR3 reads TGTGCCAGCAGTCGGACAGGGACGGCCAAAAACATTCAGTACTTC.

This clone was observed at least ten times. The chain is built from TRBV28 and TRBJ2-3; D possibly corresponds to TRBD1 (6 bases). The V gene lost 6 bases and the J gene lost 5 bases, with 12 bases spanning the gap. The CDR3 is 13 amino acids. Per the germline V gene, CDR1 is MDHEN and CDR2 is SYDVKM. The chain's CDR3 is CASRRQVGDTQYF. CDR3 coding DNA: TGTGCCAGCAGGAGACAGGTGGGAGATACGCAGTATTTT.

This clone was recorded many times. The J gene is TRBJ1-5, the V gene TRBV12-5, with TRBD1 identical over 7 bases. The CDR3 totals 15 residues. J lost 5 bases, V lost 5 bases, and 9 bases had no gene match. Germline V gene data show CDR1 as LGHNT and CDR2 as FRNRAP. The CDR3 reads CASGIAGQTDQPQHF. The CDR3 DNA sequence: TGTGCTAGTGGTATCGCGGGACAGACCGATCAGCCCCAGCATTTT.

In its sample, this clone is medium-sized (0.01 to 0.1%). The chain combines TRBV10-3 with TRBJ1-5, with 8 nucleotides matching TRBD1. Germline V gene data show CDR1 as ENHRY and CDR2 as SYGVKD. The V gene end was trimmed by 8 bases and the J gene end by 0 bases; junction bases not matched to a gene: 3. This CDR3 comprises 14 residues. The CDR3 region is CAIGTGDSNQPQHF. CDR3 nucleotide sequence: TGTGCCATCGGGACAGGCGATAGCAATCAGCCCCAGCATTTT.

This clone came up a few times. The chain's CDR3 is CASSATGGGNQPQHF. The CDR3, as DNA: TGTGCCAGCAGCGCGACAGGGGGTGGGAATCAGCCCCAGCATTTT. The chain has TRBV9 and TRBJ1-5, with 9 bases aligning to TRBD1. The CDR3 is made up of 15 amino acids. The germline V gene has CDR1 SGDLS and CDR2 YYNGEE. V trimming: 3 bases; J trimming: 4 bases; junction bases outside the gene matches: 5.

This clone was detected many times. This chain links TRBV24-1 with TRBJ2-6, with D possibly matching TRBD1 (6 bases). Germline V gene lookup returns CDR1 KGHDR and CDR2 SFDVKD. CDR3 length equals 15 residues. Trimming stripped 2 bases from V and 2 bases from J, with 6 bases between. CDR3 loop: CATSDSGAGANVLTF. CDR3 nucleotide sequence: TGTGCCACCAGTGATTCAGGGGCTGGGGCCAACGTCCTGACTTTC.

CDR3 bases: TGCAGCGTATCGGGACAGTTTAATGAAAAACTGTTTTTT. Its translation: CSVSGQFNEKLFF. V gene TRBV29-1 combines with J gene TRBJ1-4, with 7 bases that match TRBD1. Germline V lookup: CDR1 SQVTM, CDR2 ANQGSEA. V dropped 6 bases and J dropped 4; count of bases not matched to a gene: 5. The CDR3 contains 13 residues.

This clone has only a few counts. The chain recombines TRBV7-2 with TRBJ2-3, with D maybe TRBD1 (7 bases). Germline V gene data show CDR1 as SGHTA and CDR2 as FQGNSA. Trimming pared 6 bases from V and 6 bases from J, leaving 13 bases between. This CDR3 is built from 13 residues. CDR3 in DNA: TGTGCCAGCAGGTACCCAGGGGGGGATACGCAGTATTTT. Amino acids: CASRYPGGDTQYF.

This clone was counted many times. This chain connects TRBV7-6 to TRBJ2-7, with TRBD1 matching over 9 bases. Germline V gene data show CDR1 as SGHVS and CDR2 as FNYEAQ. The CDR3 consists of 15 residues. Trimming removed 2 bases from V and 4 bases from J; junction bases left unmatched: 6. The CDR3 here is CASSLSGTGLYEQYF. Here the CDR3 DNA reads TGTGCCAGCAGCTTATCCGGGACAGGGTTGTACGAGCAGTACTTC.

This clone was recorded many times. The chain is built from TRBV6-2 or TRBV6-3 and TRBJ2-4; 7 positions match TRBD1. CDR3 length: 16 residues. Germline V gene lookup returns CDR1 MNHEY and CDR2 SVGEGT. Trimming removed 5 bases from V and 0 bases from J; junction bases left unmatched: 7. The CDR3 region has the DNA TGTGCCAGCAGTCCCCGGACAGGTCTAGCCAAAAACATTCAGTACTTC. Translating gives CASSPRTGLAKNIQYF.

This clone appeared many times. The chain carries TRBV10-2 and TRBJ1-5; the D gene is possibly TRBD1 (5 bases). The V end was cut by 0 bases, the J end by 5 bases, with 17 bases between. The CDR3 totals 17 residues. CDR1 WSHSY and CDR2 SAAADI come from the germline V gene. The CDR3 DNA reads as TGCGCCAGCAGTGAGTCGGGCATGGGGCTCATTCATCAGCCCCAGCATTTT. It specifies CASSESGMGLIHQPQHF.